This T cell receptor (beta chain) was retrieved from a study of beta chain features in type 1 diabetes (dated by TCRdb to between 2017 and 2018). About the investigation overall: Patients and healthy donors did not differ in mean age, gender distribution, total cell number or subset yield. Regulatory and stem cell-like memory subsets were obtained from only 8 patients and roughly 8 healthy donors, while naive and central memory subsets were obtained from all 30 or so donors. The study compared TCRB repertoires of sorted circulating CD4+ T cell subsets between recently diagnosed type 1 diabetes patients and matched healthy donors. Across all samples, fewer than 110,000,000 sorted cells were examined, and cell number per subset correlated strongly with RNA yield. The paper as a whole reports these results and caveats: Shorter templates might have been favored by PCR, but patient and control samples were amplified and corrected together, so both groups would have been affected equally by any skew. A moderate but significant shortening of TCRB CDR3 length was observed in type 1 diabetes patients in all four CD4+ subsets. Patients with type 1 diabetes made fewer insertions and deleted more nucleotides at VDJ recombination sites, implying thymic rearrangement abnormalities. Because cDNA was sequenced instead of genomic DNA, activated cells with high expression could be over-represented, although the groups did not differ in activation or CD3 levels. Naive, central memory and regulatory TCRB repertoires appeared to be more similar among patients than among healthy donors. HLA sub-analyses involved small numbers of individuals, so any influence of HLA type on TCRB rearrangement remained unresolved.

All of the isolated RNA was reverse transcribed with the High Capacity cDNA Reverse Transcription Kit, so expressed TCRB transcripts were sequenced. Deep immunoSEQ sequencing was performed on naive, central memory and regulatory T cell samples, with an average of about 3.57 million total reads per sample. After sorted cells were lysed in RLT buffer, RNA was extracted with DNase-treated RNeasy Micro or Mini kits, with the choice depending on cell number. To prevent cross-contamination, every cell subset was processed on its own, while patient and healthy donor samples were processed together. The immunoSEQ multiplex PCR was used to amplify TCRB sequences from cDNA, generating 87-bp fragments that spanned the CDR3 region. Sequencing of the amplicons was done on the Illumina HiSeq platform. Regarding the original processing steps: PCR bias was computationally corrected using synthetic template baselines, reads within Hamming distance 2 were collapsed, and singletons that could not be merged were discarded. Reads were aligned against IMGT to assign V, D and J genes, CDR3 length and insertions or deletions at six rearrangement sites. Within each subset, clonotype counts were normalized to sorted cell number, after which true diversity and Gini coefficients were computed with the tcR R package. The overlap coefficient, calculated on TCRB nucleotide sequences, was used to quantify repertoire sharing. TCRdb's version of the immuneACCESS table is confined to in-frame rearrangements and falls short of the full clone set. An unresolved V gene accounts for under half of the shortfall where checked; the remainder is of unknown origin. V, J and clone size are taken as reported in that table, and D and trimming were inferred from the DNA itself. This sample has under 300,000 clones in its table, and about 26% of those were observed once. Around 4% of the sample rests with the top ten.

This clone was recorded a few times. Its antigen has not been determined. Per-nucleotide qualities are absent, and no much larger clonotype sits a single base away. Reading from cysteine to phenylalanine, the CDR3 counts 13 amino acids. This entry keeps only the CDR3 DNA: 39 bases, framed from base 1. The germline V gene gives CDR1 as SNHLY and CDR2 as FYNNEI. V is pared back by 10 bases and J by 10 bases, with 17 bases lying between the germline termini. A single peripheral blood draw of about 120 mL on average was collected from each donor into heparinised tubes. A BD FACSAria II was used to sort naive, central memory, regulatory and stem cell-like memory CD4+ T cells with a panel that included CD45RO, CCR7, CD25, CD127, CD95 and CD27. Purity was above 98% for every sorted population. PBMCs were separated immediately by Lymphoprep density gradient centrifugation and were stained directly, without being cultured. Samples were stained and sorted in pairs, with one healthy donor and one patient per experiment, so that batch effects were minimized.

This chain joins TRBV2 to TRBJ1-6; the D segment could be TRBD1, given 5 matching bases. The source is a man aged 25 to 40 in good health. Sequences were obtained from central memory CD4+ T cells from blood. The CDR3 reads CATREGTVSPLHF. The nucleotides read TGTGCCACCCGGGAAGGGACCGTATCACCCCTCCACTTT.